One and the same sample provided the 32 T cell receptor beta chains below, sequenced in a study of T cells in Graves' hyperthyroidism and ophthalmopathy. Researchers took RNA transcripts and amplified the TCR beta CDR3 regions from them. A set of HTBI primers served as the primers for a first-round RT-PCR of the TCR CDR3. MiXCR, run by TCRdb on the multiplex PCR reads, gives a single entry per CDR3 protein. Of 300,000 to 500,000 distinct CDR3 sequences listed, 15% are singletons. The sample was blood. Source of these receptors: a woman in her 30s with Graves' hyperthyroidism.

This clonotype has more than one count but fewer than ten. A read error may produce the germline difference seen at one junction end. CDR3 nucleotide sequence: TGTGCTAGCAGCCGGGACAGGGGGAATGAGCAGTTCTTC. The encoded protein is CASSRDRGNEQFF. The rearrangement uses TRBV7-7 and TRBJ2-1, with TRBD1 identical over 11 bases. Germline CDR1 is SSHAT and CDR2 is FNYEAQ (reference sequence). The CDR3 length is 13 residues.

This clonotype was counted a few times. The chain carries TRBV3-1 and TRBJ2-6; D possibly corresponds to TRBD2 (5 bases). Germline V gene sequence: CDR1 LGHDT, CDR2 YNNKEL (reference sequence). The CDR3 extends over 16 amino acids. The germline V and J ends were trimmed by 2 bases and 1 base, with 9 bases remaining between them. The CDR3 DNA is TGTGCCAGCAGCCAAATTTCGGGGTCTGGGGCCAACGTCCTGACTTTC. Residues: CASSQISGSGANVLTF.

The chain joins TRBV14 to TRBJ2-7; D not resolved. The CDR3 runs to 14 residues. V was shortened by 4 bases and J by 2 bases, with 12 bases between the two germline ends. Per germline, CDR1 SGHDN and CDR2 FVKESK. CDR3 protein: CASSPSIHTYEQYF. The CDR3 nucleotides read TGTGCCAGCAGCCCAAGTATACACACCTACGAGCAGTACTTC.

The rearrangement joins TRBV27 to TRBJ2-6; TRBD1 might be the D (6 bases). CDR1 and CDR2 from the germline V gene are MNHEY and SMNVEV (reference sequence). The V and J ends lost 5 bases and 4 bases respectively, with 18 bases between them. There are 17 residues in the CDR3. CDR3: CASSLRGTVFGANVLTF. DNA for the CDR3: TGTGCCAGCAGTCTAAGGGGGACGGTCTTCGGGGCCAACGTCCTGACTTTC. The full variable domain, with the rest looked up from reference TRBV27 and TRBJ2-6, is EAQVTQNPRYLITVTGKKLTVTCSQNMNHEYMSWYRQDPGLGLRQIYYSMNVEVTDKGDVPEGYKVSRKEKRNFPLILESPSPNQTSLYFCASSLRGTVFGANVLTFGAGSRLTVL.

Worth noting for this clonotype: This sequence may be a read error, since a much larger clone differs from it by one base. V is TRBV5-1 and J is TRBJ2-7, with D possibly TRBD1 on 6 matching bases. V was pared by 7 bases and J by 4 bases, with 15 bases between. Germline-derived CDR1 and CDR2 are SGHRS and YFSETQ. This CDR3 has 13 residues. The CDR3: CASGSNRAYEQYF. The CDR3 region has the DNA TGCGCCAGCGGCTCCAACAGGGCTTACGAGCAGTACTTC.

This clonotype was counted ten times or more. The CDR3 reads CASSLSGDSYNEQFF. The CDR3 DNA follows: TGTGCCAGCAGCTTATCGGGAGACTCCTACAATGAGCAGTTCTTC. This chain links TRBV11-1 with TRBJ2-1; perhaps TRBD2 as D (6 bases). Trimming removed 2 bases from V and 0 bases from J, with 8 bases in between. The CDR3 length is 15 residues. Germline-derived CDR1 and CDR2 are SGHAT and FQDESV (reference sequence).

This clonotype was found many times. The chain employs TRBV5-1 and TRBJ2-7; TRBD1 agrees at 8 bases. Per the germline V gene, CDR1 is SGHRS and CDR2 is YFSETQ. V gave up 4 bases and J gave up 6 bases; unmatched junction bases: 12. This CDR3 contains 15 residues. The CDR3 DNA reads as TGCGCCAGCAGCCGGGCCGGGACAGGAAAAGCCGAGCAGTACTTC. Residues: CASSRAGTGKAEQYF.

This clonotype was counted between two and nine times. The chain uses TRBV5-1 and TRBJ1-3; the D gene is possibly TRBD1 (5 bases). Trimming shortened V by 3 bases and J by 9 bases, and 22 bases separated the two germline ends. Germline-derived CDR1 and CDR2 are SGHRS and YFSETQ. This CDR3 spans 16 amino acids. The CDR3 nucleotides are TGCGCCAGCAGCTGGCCGGGGGTGGGTTTTTCCGGCACCATATATTTT. Translating gives CASSWPGVGFSGTIYF.

This clonotype occurred many times. The J gene is TRBJ1-2, the V gene TRBV28; the D is unclear. This CDR3 spans 11 amino acids. Trimming stripped 3 bases from V and 8 bases from J, with 7 bases between. From germline, CDR1 is MDHEN and CDR2 SYDVKM. CDR3 sequence: CASSFGVGYTF. The CDR3 coding sequence is TGTGCCAGCAGTTTCGGTGTCGGCTACACCTTC.

This sequence joins TRBV3-1 and TRBJ2-2, with D unclear. CDR1 and CDR2 (germline): LGHDT, YNNKEL (reference sequence). V dropped 0 bases and J dropped 5 bases, with 13 bases sitting between them. This CDR3 is 16 amino acids long. This chain's CDR3 is CASSQDRAPRTGELFF. DNA for the CDR3: TGTGCCAGCAGCCAAGATAGGGCCCCGAGGACCGGGGAGCTGTTTTTT.

The chain recombines TRBV5-1 with TRBJ2-1; TRBD2 matches at 12 bases. CDR3 length: 16 amino acids. The junction had 4 bases not matched to a gene; V was cut back by 4 bases and J by 2 bases. Germline CDR1 and CDR2: SGHRS and YFSETQ. CDR3 in amino acids: CASSRTSGETYNEQFF. The CDR3 DNA follows: TGCGCCAGCAGCAGGACTAGCGGGGAAACCTACAATGAGCAGTTCTTC.

CDR3 residues: CSVRNTEAFF. The CDR3 DNA reads as TGCAGCGTTCGGAACACTGAAGCTTTCTTT. The chain links TRBV29-1 to TRBJ1-1; D call uncertain. The CDR3 length is 10 residues. Germline lookup yields CDR1 SQVTM and CDR2 ANQGSEA. The V end lost 5 bases, the J end lost 1 base, and 2 bases lay between the germline ends.

Only a few counts were recorded for this clonotype. The chain employs TRBV11-2 and TRBJ2-6, with 11 bases identical to TRBD2. V dropped 0 bases and J dropped 0; count of bases not matched to a gene: 7. The germline V gene encodes CDR1 SGHAT and CDR2 FQNNGV. This CDR3 has 20 residues. CDR3 DNA sequence: TGTGCCAGCAGCTTAGACCCTACGGGACTAGCGGTCTCTGGGGCCAACGTCCTGACTTTC. Protein product: CASSLDPTGLAVSGANVLTF.

The table lists this clonotype with a few counts. The rearrangement joins TRBV13 to TRBJ2-2; no clear D. The CDR3 totals 12 residues. Germline assignment: CDR1 PRHDT and CDR2 FYEKMQ (reference sequence). V lost 8 bases to trimming and J lost 3 bases, with 7 bases between them. As DNA, the CDR3 is TGTGCCAGCGGCATGGACACCGGGGAGCTGTTTTTT. Its protein is CASGMDTGELFF.

This clonotype has at least ten counts. The J gene is TRBJ2-5, the V gene TRBV2; D not resolved. Trimming removed 7 bases at V and 5 bases at J, with 23 bases between. The germline V gene encodes CDR1 SNHLY and CDR2 FYNNEI. This CDR3 is 16 amino acids long. In DNA, the CDR3 is TGTGCCAGCATGCAGCGCACGCAGGCGTTCGGGGAGACCCAGTACTTC. Protein product: CASMQRTQAFGETQYF.

This clonotype appeared a few times. V is TRBV18 and J is TRBJ2-5; D is possibly TRBD2 (5 bases). CDR1 and CDR2 (germline): KGHSH, LQKENI. The V end was cut by 6 bases, the J end by 5 bases, with 19 bases between. The CDR3 has 15 amino acids. The CDR3 DNA reads as TGTGCCAGCTCTCCTGAGAGAGGGCACTGGGAGACCCAGTACTTC. Translation gives CASSPERGHWETQYF.

This chain's CDR3 is CASRTVTEAFF. CDR3 in DNA: TGTGCCAGTAGAACGGTTACTGAAGCTTTCTTT. V gene TRBV19 combines with J gene TRBJ1-1, with D hard to call. The V and J ends lost 6 bases and 5 bases respectively, with 7 bases between them. From germline, CDR1 is LNHDA and CDR2 SQIVND (reference sequence). The CDR3 length is 11 residues.

The V and J genes are TRBV20-1 and TRBJ1-5, with D possibly matching TRBD1 (6 bases). The CDR3 is 16 amino acids. Trimming took 0 bases from V and 0 from J, leaving 12 bases between them. Germline assignment: CDR1 DFQATT and CDR2 SNEGSKA (reference sequence). The CDR3 reads CSARDMGHYSNQPQHF. In DNA, the CDR3 is TGCAGTGCTAGAGATATGGGACACTATAGCAATCAGCCCCAGCATTTT.

This clonotype has only a few counts. This chain joins TRBV18 and TRBJ2-5; D is perhaps TRBD2 (7 bases). The V gene lost 0 bases and the J gene lost 5 bases, with 16 bases spanning the gap. The germline V gene has CDR1 KGHSH and CDR2 LQKENI. The CDR3 is 16 amino acids. The chain's CDR3 is CASSPPRGGSTETQYF. CDR3 nucleotides: TGTGCCAGCTCACCACCGAGGGGGGGGAGTACGGAGACCCAGTACTTC.

Ten or more counts support this clonotype. The V gene is TRBV20-1, the J gene TRBJ2-7, with 14 bases fitting TRBD2. Germline CDR1 reads DFQATT; CDR2 reads SNEGSKA (reference sequence). Trimming at V came to 4 bases and at J to 6 bases, leaving 5 bases not matched to a gene. This CDR3 region has 14 residues. The CDR3 nucleotides are TGCAGTGCTAAGGGACTAGCGGGAGATCGCGAGCAGTACTTC. Its protein is CSAKGLAGDREQYF.

At least ten counts were recorded for this clonotype. The chain is built from TRBV7-6 and TRBJ2-5, with a possible D match to TRBD1 (6 bases). Between the trimmed V and J ends, which lost 4 bases and 4 bases, there was a span of 13 bases. This CDR3 is 14 amino acids long. Germline V gives CDR1 SGHVS, CDR2 FNYEAQ. This chain's CDR3 is CASSSITGRETQYF. In DNA, the CDR3 is TGTGCCAGCAGCTCAATTACAGGGAGAGAGACCCAGTACTTC.

This clonotype has ten or more counts. The chain joins TRBV3-1 to TRBJ2-2; D might be TRBD2 (5 bases). The CDR3 runs to 17 residues. V was shortened by 2 bases and J by 6 bases, with 19 bases between the two germline ends. Germline values: CDR1 LGHDT, CDR2 YNNKEL (reference sequence). The CDR3 nucleotides are TGTGCCAGCAGCCAACTCTTCGATGGAGGCAGCCCCGGGGAGCTGTTTTTT. The encoded protein is CASSQLFDGGSPGELFF.

This clonotype came up many times. This chain links TRBV20-1 with TRBJ2-3; TRBD1 aligns across 7 bases. CDR1 is DFQATT, CDR2 SNEGSKA, per germline (reference sequence). V was clipped by 5 bases and J by 2 bases; unmatched bases: 7. This CDR3 region has 14 residues. The CDR3 sequence is CSADWDSLTDTQYF. The DNA for the CDR3 is TGCAGTGCTGACTGGGACAGCCTCACAGATACGCAGTATTTT.

This clonotype was recorded at least ten times. The chain carries TRBV20-1 and TRBJ1-5; D might be TRBD1 (6 bases). The CDR3 loop spans 16 amino acids. Germline CDR1 reads DFQATT; CDR2 reads SNEGSKA (reference sequence). V gave up 6 bases and J gave up 2 bases, with 20 bases separating them. For the CDR3, the DNA is TGCAGTGCCCCGAACTTCGGGGGCGCGGGCAATCAGCCCCAGCATTTT. Encoded protein: CSAPNFGGAGNQPQHF.

In this sample, this clonotype turned up many times. This chain joins TRBV3-1 and TRBJ2-5; TRBD1 or TRBD2 may be the D gene (6 bases each). This CDR3 comprises 15 residues. V was cut by 6 bases and J by 4 bases, with 18 bases left in between. Germline values: CDR1 LGHDT, CDR2 YNNKEL (reference sequence). The CDR3 sequence is CASRTSSGGRETQYF. CDR3 nucleotides: TGTGCCAGCAGGACCTCTAGTGGGGGGCGAGAGACCCAGTACTTC.

At least ten counts were recorded for this clonotype. The chain recombines TRBV2 with TRBJ1-1; D remains unclear. Germline CDR1 and CDR2: SNHLY and FYNNEI. Between the trimmed V and J ends, which lost 5 bases and 2 bases, there was a span of 6 bases. This CDR3 has 12 amino acids. The CDR3 DNA reads as TGTGCCAGCAGTTGGGAAAACACTGAAGCTTTCTTT. It yields the protein CASSWENTEAFF.

About this clonotype: With a much larger clone just one base away, this may be a read error. This chain uses TRBV6-1 with TRBJ1-5, with D perhaps matching TRBD1 (5 bases). The ends were cut back, 7 bases at V and 0 bases at J, with 13 bases in the middle. CDR1 and CDR2 (germline): MNHNS, SASEGT. The CDR3 is 15 amino acids. The CDR3 nucleotides read TGTGCCAGCACAAGCACGGGGGATAGCAATCAGCCCCAGCATTTT. Its protein product is CASTSTGDSNQPQHF.

This clonotype was recorded only once. At one end, the junction sequence differs from germline, possibly due to a read error. The chain carries TRBV5-1 and TRBJ2-1; D might be TRBD1 (6 bases). Germline V lookup: CDR1 SGHRS, CDR2 YFSETQ. CDR3 length: 13 residues. Here the CDR3 DNA reads TGCGCCGGCAGCTGGGGACATATCAATGAGCAGTTCTTC. This encodes CAGSWGHINEQFF.

The chain joins TRBV20-1 to TRBJ2-5; no clear D gene. Trimming shortened V by 6 bases and J by 2 bases, and 10 bases separated the two germline ends. Germline loops: CDR1 DFQATT, CDR2 SNEGSKA (reference sequence). The CDR3 extends over 12 amino acids. The CDR3: CSASAEQETQYF. The CDR3 region has the DNA TGCAGTGCGAGCGCAGAGCAAGAGACCCAGTACTTC.

The CDR3 coding sequence is TGCAGTGCGCCAACTCTAGCGATCCCAGATACGCAGTATTTT. It is translated as CSAPTLAIPDTQYF. The rearrangement uses TRBV20-1 and TRBJ2-3, with a tentative D call TRBD2 (6 bases). Germline CDR1 is DFQATT and CDR2 is SNEGSKA (reference sequence). Trimming stripped 6 bases from V and 4 bases from J, with 17 bases between. This CDR3 contains 14 residues.

This clonotype was detected ten times or more. The chain links TRBV2 to TRBJ2-2; the D gene is possibly TRBD2 (5 bases). CDR3 size: 14 residues. The V end was cut by 3 bases, the J end by 4 bases, with 9 bases between. The germline V gene has CDR1 SNHLY and CDR2 FYNNEI. The CDR3 here is CASSDQEVTGELFF. In DNA, the CDR3 is TGTGCCAGCAGTGATCAGGAGGTCACCGGGGAGCTGTTTTTT. Combining the CDR3 with reference TRBV2 and TRBJ2-2 gives the whole variable domain EPEVTQTPSHQVTQMGQEVILRCVPISNHLYFYWYRQILGQKVEFLVSFYNNEISEKSEIFDDQFSVERPDGSNFTLKIRSTKLEDSAMYFCASSDQEVTGELFFGEGSRLTVL.

This clonotype has only a few counts. The chain carries TRBV4-1 and TRBJ1-1; TRBD1 might be the D (5 bases). Germline V gene data show CDR1 as MGHRA and CDR2 as YSYEKL. V was trimmed by 6 bases and J by 0 bases, leaving 8 bases between them. The CDR3 spans 13 residues. CDR3 coding DNA: TGCGCCAGCAGGCAGGGTATGAACACTGAAGCTTTCTTT. Translation: CASRQGMNTEAFF.